This TCR beta chain was captured by sequencing in a study of T cell responses to AZD1222 COVID-19 vaccine. Findings and limits, study-wide: The CD4 TCRs associated with vaccination extended across spike and predominated at 160-218 and 743-854. In a largely white British group with more females than males, clonal diversity was possibly underestimated. Close to half of all spike-specific TCRs reportedly target regions of the variants that are unmutated.

Remarks on this clone: Its antigen remains unidentified.

The CDR3 contains 16 residues. Germline values: CDR1 SGHTA, CDR2 FQGNSA. J gave up 6 bases and V 4 bases, and 10 bases lay outside the gene matches. Sequenced by immunoSEQ multiplex PCR; TCRdb stores in-frame clones only, minus some. The sample records 100,000 or so clones, roughly 89% being singletons. The sequence came from an adult who received the AZD1222 COVID-19 vaccine. The sample was peripheral blood, taken 28 days after the second AZD1222 dose. The chain joins TRBV7-2 to TRBJ2-1; 9 bases fit TRBD2. The CDR3 is CASSWTSASIGNEQFF. For the CDR3, the DNA is TGTGCCAGCAGCTGGACTAGCGCATCGATTGGCAATGAGCAGTTCTTC. Drawing the rest from reference TRBV7-2 and TRBJ2-1, the complete variable domain is GAGVSQSPSNKVTEKGKDVELRCDPISGHTALYWYRQSLGQGLEFLIYFQGNSAPDKSGLPSDRFSAERTGGSVSTLTIQRTQQEDSAVYLCASSWTSASIGNEQFFGPGTRLTVL.